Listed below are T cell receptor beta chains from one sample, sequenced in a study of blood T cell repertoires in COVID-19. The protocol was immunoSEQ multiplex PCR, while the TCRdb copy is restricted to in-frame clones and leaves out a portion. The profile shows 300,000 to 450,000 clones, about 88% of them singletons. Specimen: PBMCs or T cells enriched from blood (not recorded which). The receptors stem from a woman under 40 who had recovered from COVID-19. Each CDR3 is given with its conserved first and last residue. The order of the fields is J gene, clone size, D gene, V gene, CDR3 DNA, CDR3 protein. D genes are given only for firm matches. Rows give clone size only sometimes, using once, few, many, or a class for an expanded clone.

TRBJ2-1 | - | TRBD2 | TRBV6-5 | TGTGCCAGCAGCCCCGCGCTAGCGGGGAGGTATGAGCAGTTCTTC | CASSPALAGRYEQFF
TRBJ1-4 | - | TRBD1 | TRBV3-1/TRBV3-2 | TGTGCCAGCAGCACCCGACAGGGAGGCGATGAAAAACTGTTTTTT | CASSTRQGGDEKLFF
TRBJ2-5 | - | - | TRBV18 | TGTGCCAGCTCACCAGGAGGGTTCCAAGAGACCCAGTACTTC | CASSPGGFQETQYF
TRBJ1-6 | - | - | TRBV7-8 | TGTGCCAGCAGCTTATGGCCCCAGAATAATTCACCCCTCCACTTT | CASSLWPQNNSPLHF
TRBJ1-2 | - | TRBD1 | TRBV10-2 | TGCGCCAGCATTGGAGGAGGGGGCGACTACACCTTC | CASIGGGGDYTF
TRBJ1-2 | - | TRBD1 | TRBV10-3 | TGTGCCATCAGTTTGGGACAGGGGGGAGCTAACTATGGCTACACCTTC | CAISLGQGGANYGYTF
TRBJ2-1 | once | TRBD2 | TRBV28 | TGTGCCAGCAGCGGTGAGCGGGGGGGCCGCGATGAGCAGTTCTTC | CASSGERGGRDEQFF
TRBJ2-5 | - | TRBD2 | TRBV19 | TGTGCCAGTAGTATACCGAAACTAGCGGGGGAAGAGACCCAGTACTTC | CASSIPKLAGEETQYF
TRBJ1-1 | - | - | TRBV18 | TGTGCCAGCTCACCACCGGCAGGGGCGAGCGAAGCTTTCTTT | CASSPPAGASEAFF
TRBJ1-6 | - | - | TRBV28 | TGTGCCAGCAGTTCCCCCCCCGGGAGCTCCTATAATTCACCCCTCCACTTT | CASSSPPGSSYNSPLHF
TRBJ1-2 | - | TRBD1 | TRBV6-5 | TGTGCCAGCAGTCCCTTGAGACAGGGATACGGCTACACCTTC | CASSPLRQGYGYTF
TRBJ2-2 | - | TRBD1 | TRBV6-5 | TGTGCCAGCAGTTACGGGGACAGGGGCACCGGGGAGCTGTTTTTT | CASSYGDRGTGELFF
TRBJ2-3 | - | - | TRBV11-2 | TGTGCCAGCAGCTTAGGTGCGGGGCGGGCCCAAGATACGCAGTATTTT | CASSLGAGRAQDTQYF
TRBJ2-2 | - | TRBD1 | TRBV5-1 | TGCGCCAGCAGCGCGGACAGGGGGGGCACCGGGGAGCTGTTTTTT | CASSADRGGTGELFF
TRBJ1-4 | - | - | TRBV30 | TGTGCCTGGAGCCGAGGGGGAAGCGTCGAAAAACTGTTTTTT | CAWSRGGSVEKLFF
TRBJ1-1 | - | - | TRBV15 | TGTGCCACCAGCAGAGTCGGCAGGGGCACTGAAGCTTTCTTT | CATSRVGRGTEAFF
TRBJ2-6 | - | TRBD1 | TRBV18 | TGTGCCAGCTCACCCGTTGGGACAGGGGGGACCGGGGCCAACGTCCTGACTTTC | CASSPVGTGGTGANVLTF
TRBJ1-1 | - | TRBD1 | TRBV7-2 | TGTGCCAGCAGCCCTGCGGACAGGGACACTGAAGCTTTCTTT | CASSPADRDTEAFF
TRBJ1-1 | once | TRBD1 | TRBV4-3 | TGCGCCAGCAGCCTGGGCCCCGACAGGGGCACTGAAGCTTTCTTT | CASSLGPDRGTEAFF
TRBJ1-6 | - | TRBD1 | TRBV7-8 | TGTGCCAGCAGCTCCGTTACAGGGGGGACGTCACCCCTCCACTTT | CASSSVTGGTSPLHF
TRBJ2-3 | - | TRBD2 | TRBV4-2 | TGTGCCAGCAGCCAAGATCTTCGCGCGGGGACTAACTCAGATACGCAGTATTTT | CASSQDLRAGTNSDTQYF
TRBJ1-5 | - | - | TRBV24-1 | TGTGCCACCAGTGACTCAAGGACGGGGGATCAGCCCCAGCATTTT | CATSDSRTGDQPQHF
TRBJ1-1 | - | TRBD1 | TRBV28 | TGTGCCAGCAGTGGGGGACAGTTAGACACTGAAGCTTTCTTT | CASSGGQLDTEAFF
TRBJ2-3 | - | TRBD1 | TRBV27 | TGTGCCAGCAGTTTCACAGGGGGAGATACGCAGTATTTT | CASSFTGGDTQYF
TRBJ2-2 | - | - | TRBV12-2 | TGTGCAAGTCGCTTAGCGGAGGGAACACGGGGGGTTACCGGGGAGCTGTTTTTT | CASRLAEGTRGVTGELFF
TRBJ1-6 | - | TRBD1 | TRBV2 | TGTGCCAGCAAGCCAGTGGACAGGGGGGCGTCACCCCTCCACTTT | CASKPVDRGASPLHF
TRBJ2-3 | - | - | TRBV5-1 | TGCGCCAGCAGCTTGGGGATCGCGGGGCGATCAGATACGCAGTATTTT | CASSLGIAGRSDTQYF
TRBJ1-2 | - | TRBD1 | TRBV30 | TGTGCCTGGAAAACCCTGGGACAGTTCTCCCTTAACTATGGCTACACCTTC | CAWKTLGQFSLNYGYTF
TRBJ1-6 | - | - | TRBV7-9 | TGTGCCAGCAGCAACACAGGGTCTAATTCACCCCTCCACTTT | CASSNTGSNSPLHF
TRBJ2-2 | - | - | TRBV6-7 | TGTGCCAGCAGTTACATAGGACAATCGGGGGAGCTGTTTTTT | CASSYIGQSGELFF
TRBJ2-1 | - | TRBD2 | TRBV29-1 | TGCAGCGTTGAAAGGGCCAGCGGGGGGCCCGATGAGCAGTTCTTC | CSVERASGGPDEQFF
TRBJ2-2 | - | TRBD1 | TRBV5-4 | TGTGCCAGCAGCCCCGGACAGGGGGTTCCCACCGGGGAGCTGTTTTTT | CASSPGQGVPTGELFF
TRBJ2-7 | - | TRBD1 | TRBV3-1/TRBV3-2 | TGTGCCAGCAGCCAAAATATAGGGACAGCCTACGAGCAGTACTTC | CASSQNIGTAYEQYF
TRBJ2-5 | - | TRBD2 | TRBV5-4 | TGTGCCAGCAGCTTGGCGGGGCGGGGGTTGGAGACCCAGTACTTC | CASSLAGRGLETQYF
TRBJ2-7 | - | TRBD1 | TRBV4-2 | TGTGCCAGCAGCCGGGAAGGGACAGGGGGCGGGAACGAGCAGTACTTC | CASSREGTGGGNEQYF
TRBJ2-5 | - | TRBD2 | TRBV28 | TGTGCCAGCAGTTGGGGACTAGCCGAGACCCAGTACTTC | CASSWGLAETQYF
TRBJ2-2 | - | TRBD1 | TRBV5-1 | TGCGCCAGCACCAGCCGGACAGGGCGCACGAACACCGGGGAGCTGTTTTTT | CASTSRTGRTNTGELFF
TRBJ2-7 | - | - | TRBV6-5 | TGTGCCAGCAGGGGGACTGGCAGCGCGAGAGGGGAGCAGTACTTC | CASRGTGSARGEQYF
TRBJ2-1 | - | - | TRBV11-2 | TGTGCCAGCAGTCGGGGGGCGGGTTACAATGAGCAGTTCTTC | CASSRGAGYNEQFF
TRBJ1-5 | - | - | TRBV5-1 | TGCGCCAGCAGCTTGGCGGGGGGGGTTGGTCAGCCCCAGCATTTT | CASSLAGGVGQPQHF
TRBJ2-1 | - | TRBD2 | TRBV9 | TGTGCCAGCAGCGTGGGACTAGCGGGGGTTGCGTACAATGAGCAGTTCTTC | CASSVGLAGVAYNEQFF
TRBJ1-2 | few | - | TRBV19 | TGTGCCAGTAGTCCCCGGGACAATCAACACTATGGCTACACCTTC | CASSPRDNQHYGYTF
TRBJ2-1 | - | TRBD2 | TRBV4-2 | TGTGCCAGCAGCCAGGAGGGACTAGCGGACTACAATGAGCAGTTCTTC | CASSQEGLADYNEQFF
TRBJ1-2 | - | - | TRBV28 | TGTGCCAGCAGTTTTGCGGGGGCTTACGGTGGCTACACCTTC | CASSFAGAYGGYTF
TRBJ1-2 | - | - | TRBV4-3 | TGCGCCAGCAGCCAAGATCGGTGGGGGGGGTTTATCGGCTACACCTTC | CASSQDRWGGFIGYTF
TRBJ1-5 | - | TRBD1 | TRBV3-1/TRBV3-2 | TGTGCCAGCAGCCAAGGGACAGGGAATCAGCCCCAGCATTTT | CASSQGTGNQPQHF
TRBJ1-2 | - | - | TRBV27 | TGTGCCAGCAGTCCCTTCGGCGAGGGCAGATATGGCTACACCTTC | CASSPFGEGRYGYTF
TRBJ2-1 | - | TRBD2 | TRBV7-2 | TGTGCCAGCAGCTTTAGCTCCTCTAGCGGGGGTATTATTGAGCAGTTCTTC | CASSFSSSSGGIIEQFF
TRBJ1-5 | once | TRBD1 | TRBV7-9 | TGTGCCAGCAGTTTTCATCGACAGGGGGACCGGGTTCAGCCCCAGCATTTT | CASSFHRQGDRVQPQHF
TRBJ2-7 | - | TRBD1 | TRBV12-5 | TGTGCTAGTGGGCGGGACAGGAGCCACGAGCAGTACTTC | CASGRDRSHEQYF
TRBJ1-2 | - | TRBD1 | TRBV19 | TGTGCCAGTAGTATAATAGGACAGGGGAAGTATGGCTACACCTTC | CASSIIGQGKYGYTF
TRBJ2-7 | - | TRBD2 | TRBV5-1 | TGCGCCAGCAGCCCCGGGGGCGGGGGGAAGTACGAGCAGTACTTC | CASSPGGGGKYEQYF
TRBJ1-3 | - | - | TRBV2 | TGTGCCAGCAGTGTTGCAGGGGACTCTGGAAACACCATATATTTT | CASSVAGDSGNTIYF
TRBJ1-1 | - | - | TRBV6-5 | TGTGCCAGCAGTTACTCGATAGCGGTAAAGAACACTGAAGCTTTCTTT | CASSYSIAVKNTEAFF
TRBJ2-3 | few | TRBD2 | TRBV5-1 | TGCGCCAGCAGCCGCTGGACTAGCGGCACAGATACGCAGTATTTT | CASSRWTSGTDTQYF
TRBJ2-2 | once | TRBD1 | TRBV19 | TGTGCCAGTAGCGTAGGGGGCTCCGGGGAGCTGTTTTTT | CASSVGGSGELFF
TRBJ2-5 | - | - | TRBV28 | TGTGCCACCACTTCGACAGCGCAAGAGACCCAGTACTTC | CATTSTAQETQYF